The T cell receptor beta chain under discussion was sequenced for a study of graft-versus-host responses after intestinal transplantation. Background on the study: Each recipient received anti-thymocyte globulin induction, then tacrolimus and steroids for 3 to 4 years. Study-level points and caveats: GvH clones were found in recipient marrow; some appeared first in ileum or blood.

CDR1 and CDR2 from the germline V gene are SGHTA and FQGTGA. Trimming took off 2 bases at V and 0 bases at J, with 18 bases between the two ends. The CDR3 consists of 18 residues. Libraries were prepared by immunoSEQ multiplex PCR; TCRdb keeps only in-frame clonotypes and omits some of them. The sample has some 80,000 clones, under 95% seen once. As concerns this clone: The antigen is unknown.

The source is a human donor who was the organ donor for an intestinal transplant. The starting material was unstimulated CD8+ T cells sorted from spleen or lymph node cells, obtained before transplant. The gene calls are TRBV7-3 and TRBJ2-3; perhaps TRBD2 as D (6 bases). The DNA for the CDR3 is TGTGCCAGCAGCTTAGGGACTTTGGGGACCTCTAGCACAGATACGCAGTATTTT. It yields the protein CASSLGTLGTSSTDTQYF.